The T cell receptor (beta chain) described here comes from a study of response to subunit inactivated influenza vaccine. MiXCR, run by TCRdb on the RT-PCR reads, gives a single entry per CDR3 protein. Among roughly 760,000 distinct CDR3 sequences, about 20% were seen once, and the ten largest hold about a tenth. This clonotype was detected a few times. Its antigen is still unknown. Study-wide points: The authors suggested that every seasonal influenza vaccination recruits few new T cells.

The receptor comes from a man aged 50 to 59 who received an inactivated influenza vaccine. The sample consisted of PBMCs from blood, taken less than 6 days after vaccination.

CDR3 loop: CARDRHRDEQFF. In DNA form, the CDR3 reads TGCGCTCGGGACCGACATAGGGATGAGCAGTTCTTC. V is TRBV20-1 and J is TRBJ2-1; either TRBD1 or TRBD2 may fit D (5 bases each). CDR1 and CDR2 (germline): DFQATT, SNEGSKA (reference sequence). The CDR3 totals 12 residues.